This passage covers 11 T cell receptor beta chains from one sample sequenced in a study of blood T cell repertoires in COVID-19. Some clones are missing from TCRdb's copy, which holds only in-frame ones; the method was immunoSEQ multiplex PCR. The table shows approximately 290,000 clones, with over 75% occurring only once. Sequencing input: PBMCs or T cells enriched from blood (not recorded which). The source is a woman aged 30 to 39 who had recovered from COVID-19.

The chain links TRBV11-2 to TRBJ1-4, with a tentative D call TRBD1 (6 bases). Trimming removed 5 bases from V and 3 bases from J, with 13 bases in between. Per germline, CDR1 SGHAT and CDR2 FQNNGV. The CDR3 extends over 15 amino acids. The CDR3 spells CASSLRGGANEKLFF. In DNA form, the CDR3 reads TGTGCCAGCAGCCTGAGGGGGGGGGCTAATGAAAAACTGTTTTTT. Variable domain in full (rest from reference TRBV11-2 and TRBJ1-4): EAGVAQSPRYKIIEKRQSVAFWCNPISGHATLYWYQQILGQGPKLLIQFQNNGVVDDSQLPKDRFSAERLKGVDSTLKIQPAKLEDSAVYLCASSLRGGANEKLFFGSGTQLSVL.

The CDR3 reads CASSTGQGTGYEQYF. CDR3 in DNA: TGCGCCAGCAGCACCGGACAGGGGACGGGCTACGAGCAGTACTTC. The genes are TRBV5-1 and TRBJ2-7; 9 bases are a match to TRBD1. The CDR3 is made up of 15 amino acids. Germline V gives CDR1 SGHRS, CDR2 YFSETQ. V gave up 4 bases and J gave up 3 bases; unmatched junction bases: 8.

The CDR3 loop is CASSIEGGDRRFGQPQHF. The DNA of the CDR3 is TGTGCCAGTAGTATAGAGGGGGGGGACAGGCGATTCGGACAGCCCCAGCATTTT. The chain is built from TRBV19 and TRBJ1-5; 8 bases are shared with TRBD1. This CDR3 is 18 amino acids long. Germline V lookup: CDR1 LNHDA, CDR2 SQIVND (reference sequence). V dropped 0 bases and J dropped 7; count of bases not matched to a gene: 14.

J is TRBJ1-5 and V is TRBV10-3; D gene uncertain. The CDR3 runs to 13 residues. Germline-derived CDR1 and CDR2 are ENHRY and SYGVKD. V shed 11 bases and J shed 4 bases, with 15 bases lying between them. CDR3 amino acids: CAVSNGGNQPQHF. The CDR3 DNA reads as TGTGCCGTATCAAATGGAGGAAATCAGCCCCAGCATTTT.

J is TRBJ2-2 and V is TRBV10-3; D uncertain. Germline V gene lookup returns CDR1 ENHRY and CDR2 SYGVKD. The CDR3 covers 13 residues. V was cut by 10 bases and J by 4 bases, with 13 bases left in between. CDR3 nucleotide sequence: TGTGCCACCCGAGCCCCAAGCACCGGGGAGCTGTTTTTT. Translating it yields CATRAPSTGELFF.

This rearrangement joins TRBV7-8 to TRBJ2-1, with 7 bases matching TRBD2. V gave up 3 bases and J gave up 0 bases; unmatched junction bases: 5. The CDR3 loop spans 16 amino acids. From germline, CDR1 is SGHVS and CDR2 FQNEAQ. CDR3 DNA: TGTGCCAGCAGCTTCAGCGGGGCTTCCTCCTACAATGAGCAGTTCTTC. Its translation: CASSFSGASSYNEQFF.

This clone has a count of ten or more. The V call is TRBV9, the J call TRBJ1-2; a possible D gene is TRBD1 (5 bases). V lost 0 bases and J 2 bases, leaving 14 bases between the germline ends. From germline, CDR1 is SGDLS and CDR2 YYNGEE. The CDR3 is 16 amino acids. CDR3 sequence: CASSVDAPGLNYGYTF. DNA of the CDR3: TGTGCCAGCAGCGTAGACGCTCCAGGGCTCAACTATGGCTACACCTTC.

CDR3 DNA sequence: TGTGCCAGCAGCCAACTGGGACAGTCCTCTGGAAACACCATATATTTT. This sequence encodes CASSQLGQSSGNTIYF. The chain combines TRBV14 with TRBJ1-3; 7 positions match TRBD1. CDR1 is SGHDN and CDR2 is FVKESK in the germline V gene. The CDR3 has 16 residues. The V gene end was trimmed by 2 bases and the J gene end by 0 bases; junction bases not matched to a gene: 4.

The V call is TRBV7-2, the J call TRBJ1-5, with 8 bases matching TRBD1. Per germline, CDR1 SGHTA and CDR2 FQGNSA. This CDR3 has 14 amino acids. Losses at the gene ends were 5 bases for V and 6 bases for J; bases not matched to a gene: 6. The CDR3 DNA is TGTGCCAGCAGCGAGACAGGGGTAGTTCAGCCCCAGCATTTT. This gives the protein CASSETGVVQPQHF.

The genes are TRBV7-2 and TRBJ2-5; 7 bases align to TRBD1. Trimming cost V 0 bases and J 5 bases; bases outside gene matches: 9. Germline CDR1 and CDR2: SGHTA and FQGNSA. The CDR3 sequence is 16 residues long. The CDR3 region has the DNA TGTGCCAGCAGCTTAGCCACCGGACAGGCAGGGGAGACCCAGTACTTC. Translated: CASSLATGQAGETQYF.

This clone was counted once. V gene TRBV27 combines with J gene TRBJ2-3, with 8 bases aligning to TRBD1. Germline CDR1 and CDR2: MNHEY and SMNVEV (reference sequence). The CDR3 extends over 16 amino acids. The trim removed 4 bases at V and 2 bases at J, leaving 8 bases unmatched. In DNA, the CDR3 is TGTGCCAGCAGTTCTCTGGGACAGGTTATCACAGATACGCAGTATTTT. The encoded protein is CASSSLGQVITDTQYF.